One and the same sample provided the 3 T cell receptor beta chains below, sequenced in a study of cytomegalovirus exposure and HLA in healthy donors. Vbeta (60) and Jbeta (13) primers were used in the PCR. The assay was immunoSEQ multiplex PCR, and TCRdb's table has in-frame clones only and misses some. The sample includes around 90,000 clones, approximately 79% of them seen just once. Sequenced input: PBMCs. Receptors were obtained from a man in his thirties or forties in good health and CMV-seronegative.

The CDR3: CATDRGGTDTQYF. CDR3 nucleotide sequence: TGTGCCACCGACAGGGGCGGCACAGATACGCAGTATTTT. J is TRBJ2-3 and V is TRBV15, with 8 bases identical to TRBD1. With 8 bases clipped from V and 1 base from J, the junction kept 2 bases outside the gene matches. The germline CDR1 and CDR2 sequences are LNHNV and YYDKDF (reference sequence). The CDR3 has 13 residues.

This chain links TRBV14 with TRBJ1-2, with D possibly being TRBD1 (5 bases). V was pared by 0 bases and J by 4 bases, with 9 bases between. The CDR3 loop spans 14 amino acids. In germline, CDR1 is SGHDN, CDR2 FVKESK. Written as DNA, the CDR3 is TGTGCCAGCAGCCAAGACTCAGGGCCCTATGGCTACACCTTC. Protein: CASSQDSGPYGYTF.

This clone was recorded only once. The genes are TRBV7-7 and TRBJ2-3; 8 nucleotides match TRBD1. The CDR3 runs 16 residues. The trim removed 1 base at V and 3 bases at J, leaving 6 bases unmatched. Germline V gene sequence: CDR1 SSHAT, CDR2 FNYEAQ (reference sequence). The CDR3 sequence: CASSLGQGIGTDTQYF. The CDR3 bases are TGTGCCAGCAGCTTAGGACAGGGGATAGGTACAGATACGCAGTATTTT.